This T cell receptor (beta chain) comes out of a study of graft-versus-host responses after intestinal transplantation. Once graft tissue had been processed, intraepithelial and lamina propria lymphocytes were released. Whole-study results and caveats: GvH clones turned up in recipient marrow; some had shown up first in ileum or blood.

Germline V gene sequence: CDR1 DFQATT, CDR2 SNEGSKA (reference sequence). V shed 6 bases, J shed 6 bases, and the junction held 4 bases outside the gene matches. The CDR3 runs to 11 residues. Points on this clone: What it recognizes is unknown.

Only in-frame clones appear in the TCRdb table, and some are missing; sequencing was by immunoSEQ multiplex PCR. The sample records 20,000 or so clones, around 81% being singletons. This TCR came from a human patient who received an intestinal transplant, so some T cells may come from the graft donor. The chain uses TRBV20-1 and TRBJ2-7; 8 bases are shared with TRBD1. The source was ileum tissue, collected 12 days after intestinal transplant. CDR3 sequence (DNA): TGCAGTGCCTTCGACAGGGGCGAGCAGTACTTC. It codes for CSAFDRGEQYF.